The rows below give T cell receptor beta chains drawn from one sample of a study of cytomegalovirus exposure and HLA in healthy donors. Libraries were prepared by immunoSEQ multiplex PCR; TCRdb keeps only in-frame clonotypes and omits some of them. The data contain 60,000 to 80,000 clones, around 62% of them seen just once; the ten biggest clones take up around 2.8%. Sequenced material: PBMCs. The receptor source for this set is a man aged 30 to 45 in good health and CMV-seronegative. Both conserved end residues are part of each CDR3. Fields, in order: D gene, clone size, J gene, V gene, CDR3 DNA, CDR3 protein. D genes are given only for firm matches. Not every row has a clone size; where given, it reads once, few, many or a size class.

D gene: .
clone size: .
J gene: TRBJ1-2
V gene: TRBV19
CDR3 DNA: TGTGCCAGTAGTATAAGGAGGGGCGACTATGGCTACACCTTC
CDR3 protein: CASSIRRGDYGYTF

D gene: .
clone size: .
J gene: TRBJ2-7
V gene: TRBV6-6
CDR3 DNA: TGTGCCAGCAGTTTACCCGGGACACGCTACGAGCAGTACTTC
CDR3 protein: CASSLPGTRYEQYF

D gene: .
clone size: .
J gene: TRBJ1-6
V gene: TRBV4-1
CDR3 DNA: TGCGCCAGCAGCCAAGATTCCTCCCCTTTTTATAATTCACCCCTCCACTTT
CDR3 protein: CASSQDSSPFYNSPLHF

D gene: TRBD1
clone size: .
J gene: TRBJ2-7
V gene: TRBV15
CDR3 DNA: TGTGCCACCAGCAGAGATGAACAGGGGTTCTACGAGCAGTACTTC
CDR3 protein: CATSRDEQGFYEQYF

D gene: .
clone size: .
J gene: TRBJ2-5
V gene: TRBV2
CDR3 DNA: TGTGCCAGCAGTGAAGCGGAGAGTTGGGGCGTACAAGAGACCCAGTACTTC
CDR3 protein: CASSEAESWGVQETQYF

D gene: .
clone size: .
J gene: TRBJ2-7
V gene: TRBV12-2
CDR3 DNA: TGTGCAAGTCGCATACAAGGGACAGGGGTTTACGAGCAGTACTTC
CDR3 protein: CASRIQGTGVYEQYF

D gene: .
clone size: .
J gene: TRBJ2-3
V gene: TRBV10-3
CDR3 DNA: TGTGCCATCAGTGAACGCGGGGCGGGGGATACGCAGTATTTT
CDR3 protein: CAISERGAGDTQYF

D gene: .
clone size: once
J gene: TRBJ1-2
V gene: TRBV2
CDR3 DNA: TGTGCCAGCAGACTGCAGGGAAACTATGGCTACACCTTC
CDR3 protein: CASRLQGNYGYTF

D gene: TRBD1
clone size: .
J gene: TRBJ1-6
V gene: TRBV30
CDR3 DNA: TGTGCCTGGAGTGGGGGGACAGGGCCAGTTCCCCTCCACTTT
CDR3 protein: CAWSGGTGPVPLHF

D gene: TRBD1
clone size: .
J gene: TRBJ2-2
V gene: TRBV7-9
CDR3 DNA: TGTGCCAGCAGCTTCCGGACAGGTGTTACCGGGGAGCTGTTTTTT
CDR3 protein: CASSFRTGVTGELFF

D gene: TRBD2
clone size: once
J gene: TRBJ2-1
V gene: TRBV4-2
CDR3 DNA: TGTGCCAGCAGCCAAGATCCAGCGGGGGGAGGCAATGAGCAGTTCTTC
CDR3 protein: CASSQDPAGGGNEQFF

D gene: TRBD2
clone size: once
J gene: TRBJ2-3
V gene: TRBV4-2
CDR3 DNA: TGTGCCAGCAGCCAAGCGGGGGGTGCTAGCGGAGATACGCAGTATTTT
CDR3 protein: CASSQAGGASGDTQYF

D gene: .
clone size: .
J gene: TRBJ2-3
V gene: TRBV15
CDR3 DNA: TGTGCCACCAGCAGCCGGACAGGCACAGATACGCAGTATTTT
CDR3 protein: CATSSRTGTDTQYF

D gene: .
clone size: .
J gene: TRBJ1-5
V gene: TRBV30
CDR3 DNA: TGTGCCTGGAGTGAGAGGCAGGGGCATAGCAATCAGCCCCAGCATTTT
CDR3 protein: CAWSERQGHSNQPQHF

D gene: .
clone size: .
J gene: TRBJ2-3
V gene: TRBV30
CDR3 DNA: TGTGCCTGGAGTGTCTCCAGTCTCGCAGATACGCAGTATTTT
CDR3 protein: CAWSVSSLADTQYF

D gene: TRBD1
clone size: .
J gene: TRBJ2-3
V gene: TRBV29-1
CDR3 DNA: TGCAGCGTTGAGGGACAGGGTAACACAGATACGCAGTATTTT
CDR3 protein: CSVEGQGNTDTQYF

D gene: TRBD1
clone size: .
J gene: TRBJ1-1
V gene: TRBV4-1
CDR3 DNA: TGCGCCAGCAGCGAATTACAGGGGGCAAACACTGAAGCTTTCTTT
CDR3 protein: CASSELQGANTEAFF

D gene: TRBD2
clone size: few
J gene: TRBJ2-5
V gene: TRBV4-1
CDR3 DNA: TGCGCCAGCAGCCAACTACTAGCGGGGCCGGGAGAGACCCAGTACTTC
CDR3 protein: CASSQLLAGPGETQYF

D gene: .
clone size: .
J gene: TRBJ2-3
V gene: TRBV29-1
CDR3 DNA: TGCAGCGTTGAAGATCGGACAACAAACACAGATACGCAGTATTTT
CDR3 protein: CSVEDRTTNTDTQYF

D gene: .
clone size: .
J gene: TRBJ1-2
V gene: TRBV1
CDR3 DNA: TGCACCAGCAGCCGAGGGCCCCGTTCCTATGGCTACACCTTC
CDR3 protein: CTSSRGPRSYGYTF

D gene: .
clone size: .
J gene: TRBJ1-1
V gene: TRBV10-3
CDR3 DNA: TGTGCCATCAGTGGTAGGATGGGAGTCACTGAAGCTTTCTTT
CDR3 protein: CAISGRMGVTEAFF

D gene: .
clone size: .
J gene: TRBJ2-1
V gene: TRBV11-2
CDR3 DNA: TGTGCCAGCAGACAGCAGGGCAGCTCCTACAATGAGCAGTTCTTC
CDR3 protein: CASRQQGSSYNEQFF

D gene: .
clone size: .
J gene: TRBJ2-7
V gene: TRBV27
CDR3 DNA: TGTGCCAGCAGTTCCTCCACAGGGTACGAGCAGTACTTC
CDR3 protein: CASSSSTGYEQYF

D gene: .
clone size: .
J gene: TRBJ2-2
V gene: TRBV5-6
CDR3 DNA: TGTGCCAGTGACCGACGACTGGGCACCGGGGAGCTGTTTTTT
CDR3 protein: CASDRRLGTGELFF

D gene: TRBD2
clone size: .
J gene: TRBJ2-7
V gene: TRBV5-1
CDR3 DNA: TGCGCCAGCAGCTCTACCGGGGGGTCCTACGAGCAGTACTTC
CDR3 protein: CASSSTGGSYEQYF

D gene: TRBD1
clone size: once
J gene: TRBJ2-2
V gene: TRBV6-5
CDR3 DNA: TGTGCCAGCAGTTACTCATACAGGGGCCCCGGGGAGCTGTTTTTT
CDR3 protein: CASSYSYRGPGELFF

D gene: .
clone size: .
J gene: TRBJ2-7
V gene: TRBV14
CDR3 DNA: TGTGCCAGCAGCAGAGGGCCTTCCTACGAGCAGTACTTC
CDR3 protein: CASSRGPSYEQYF

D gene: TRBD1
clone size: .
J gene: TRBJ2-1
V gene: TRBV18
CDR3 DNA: TGTGCCAGCTCACCAACACAGGGGATTGATGAGCAGTTCTTC
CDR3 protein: CASSPTQGIDEQFF

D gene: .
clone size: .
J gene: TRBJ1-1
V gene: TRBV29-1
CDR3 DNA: TGCAGCGCGAGGGAGGTGAGGAACACTGAAGCTTTCTTT
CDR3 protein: CSAREVRNTEAFF

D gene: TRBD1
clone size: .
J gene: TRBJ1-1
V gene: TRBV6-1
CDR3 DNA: TGTGCCAGCAGTGGAGACAGGGTTCGTGAAGCTTTCTTT
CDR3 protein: CASSGDRVREAFF

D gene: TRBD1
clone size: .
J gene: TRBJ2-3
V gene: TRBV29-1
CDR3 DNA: TGCAGCGTTGAATTCCCCCAGACAGGGGGCCCCACAGATACGCAGTATTTT
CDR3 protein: CSVEFPQTGGPTDTQYF

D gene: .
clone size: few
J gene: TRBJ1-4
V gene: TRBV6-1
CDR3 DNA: TGTGCCACTAATGGACAGATGAATGAAAAACTGTTTTTT
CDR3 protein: CATNGQMNEKLFF

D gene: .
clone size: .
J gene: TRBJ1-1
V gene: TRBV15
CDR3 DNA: TGTGCCATAAGAAGCCCGGTAAACACTGAAGCTTTCTTT
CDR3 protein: CAIRSPVNTEAFF

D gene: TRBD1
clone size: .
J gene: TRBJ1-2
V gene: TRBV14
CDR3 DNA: TGTGCCAGCAGCCAAGATCCACAGGGGATCGGTTATGGCTACACCTTC
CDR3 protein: CASSQDPQGIGYGYTF

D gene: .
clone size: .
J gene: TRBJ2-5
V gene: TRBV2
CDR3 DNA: TGTGCCAGCAGTGAAACTACCCAGTACTTC
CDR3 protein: CASSETTQYF

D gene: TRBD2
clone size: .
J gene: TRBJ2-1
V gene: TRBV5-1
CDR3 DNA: TGCGCCAGCAGCTTGGGACTAGCGGGGGGGGAGCAGTTCTTC
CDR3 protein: CASSLGLAGGEQFF

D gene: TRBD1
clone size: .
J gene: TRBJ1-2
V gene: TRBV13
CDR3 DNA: TGTGCCAGCAGTCAAGCAGGGGGCTATGGCTACACCTTC
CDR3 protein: CASSQAGGYGYTF

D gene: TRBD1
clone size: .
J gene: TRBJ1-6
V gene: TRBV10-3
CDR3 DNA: TGTGCCATCAGTGATACGCCGGTGGGACAGAGTTACTCCTATAATTCACCCCTCCACTTT
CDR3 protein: CAISDTPVGQSYSYNSPLHF

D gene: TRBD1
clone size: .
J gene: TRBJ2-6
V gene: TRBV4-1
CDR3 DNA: TGCGCCAGCAGCCAAGGAGTTGTTGGCAGGGGGCGTTCTGGGGCCAACGTCCTGACTTTC
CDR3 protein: CASSQGVVGRGRSGANVLTF

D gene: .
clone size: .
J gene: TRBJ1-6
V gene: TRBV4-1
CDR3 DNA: TGCGCCAGCAGCCCCGGACAGTTGGATAATTCACCCCCCCACTTT
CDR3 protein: CASSPGQLDNSPPHF

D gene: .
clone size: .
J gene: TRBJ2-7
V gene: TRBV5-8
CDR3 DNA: TGTGCCAGCAGCTTAACGGGAAGCTCCTACGAGCAGTACTTC
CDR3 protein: CASSLTGSSYEQYF